This TCR beta chain was documented in a study of cytomegalovirus exposure and HLA in healthy donors. Study in general: A subsequent analysis stated that the 100 to 150 validation repertoires were run on the same platform as the roughly 620 first-cohort repertoires. Whole-study findings and limits: For cytomegalovirus status, the classifier reportedly gave diagnoses with high specificity and sensitivity. Despite most TCR sequences being rare, some public TCRs occurred in many donors. A few chains tied to CMV proved CMV antigen-specific in vitro.

Remarks on this clone: Its target is unknown.

Clones were read by immunoSEQ multiplex PCR, and TCRdb kept only the in-frame ones, dropping some. The sample yields about 160,000 clones, 65% to 90% seen once. V lost 3 bases and J 0 bases, leaving 15 bases between the germline ends. Looked up from germline, CDR1 is KGHSH and CDR2 is LQKENI. This CDR3 is built from 17 residues. Sequencing input: PBMCs. The chain carries TRBV18 and TRBJ1-3; tentative D call: TRBD1 (6 bases). The sequence derives from a young woman in good health and CMV-seronegative. Here the CDR3 DNA reads TGTGCCAGCTCACCGCCTAACGGACAGCTCTCTGGAAACACCATATATTTT. Protein: CASSPPNGQLSGNTIYF.